This T cell receptor beta chain was observed in a study of PD-L1 blockade in urothelial cancer. Time point defined: pretreatment peripheral blood. The method was immunoSEQ multiplex PCR; TCRdb's version includes in-frame clones alone and lacks a portion of them. This sample has roughly 77,000 clones; 65% to 85% occur once, and the top ten carry approximately 10%. This CDR3 contains 15 residues. Germline V gives CDR1 SGDLS, CDR2 YYNGEE. Unmatched junction bases numbered 2, after V lost 0 bases and J lost 2 bases. This specimen was PBMCs, taken around atezolizumab (anti-PD-L1) treatment. This clonotype was sampled from a woman between 65 and 79 years old with urothelial cancer. The rearrangement links TRBV9 to TRBJ2-7, with 10 bases that match TRBD2. CDR3 nucleotide sequence: TGTGCCAGCAGCGTAGGCAGCGGGGGGGCCTACGAGCAGTACTTC. It translates to CASSVGSGGAYEQYF.